These T cell receptor beta chains were read from a single sample in a study of OX40 agonist ivuxolimab in advanced cancers. Profiling relied on immunoSEQ multiplex PCR, and the TCRdb table lists in-frame clones only, not all of them. The sample carries approximately 44,000 clones, about 90% recorded once. The specimen was CD4+ or CD8+ T cells sorted from blood, collected in a trial of the OX40 agonist ivuxolimab. These receptor sequences come from an adult with an advanced solid tumor such as melanoma, head and neck, liver or kidney cancer. CDR3s include the opening cysteine and the closing phenylalanine or tryptophan. The order of the fields is J gene, V gene, clone size, D gene, CDR3 DNA, CDR3 protein. The D gene is left open where the match is weak. Only some rows state a clone size, as once, few, many or a class for expanded clones.

j_gene: TRBJ2-1; v_gene: TRBV5-4; abundance: once; d_gene: .; CDR3nt: TGTGCCAGCAGCTTGGGTCAGGGTTTAGGCTACAATGAGCAGTTCTTC; CDR3aa: CASSLGQGLGYNEQFF
j_gene: TRBJ2-7; v_gene: TRBV28; abundance: .; d_gene: .; CDR3nt: TGTGCCAGTGAGACGGACTACGAGCAGTACTTC; CDR3aa: CASETDYEQYF
j_gene: TRBJ2-5; v_gene: TRBV6-1; abundance: .; d_gene: .; CDR3nt: TGTGCCAGCAGTGCCCTGGCAGGACCCCAAGAGACCCAGTACTTC; CDR3aa: CASSALAGPQETQYF
j_gene: TRBJ1-1; v_gene: TRBV4-2; abundance: .; d_gene: TRBD1; CDR3nt: TGTGCCAGCAGCCTACGGACCGGGGACAGTTACACTGAAGCTTTCTTT; CDR3aa: CASSLRTGDSYTEAFF
j_gene: TRBJ1-6; v_gene: TRBV28; abundance: .; d_gene: .; CDR3nt: TGTGCCAGCACTCTTCGACAGAGTAATTCACCCCTCCACTTT; CDR3aa: CASTLRQSNSPLHF
j_gene: TRBJ2-7; v_gene: TRBV28; abundance: .; d_gene: .; CDR3nt: TGTGCCAGCAGTACCCGAGACCTCGTAGGCTACGAGCAGTACTTC; CDR3aa: CASSTRDLVGYEQYF
j_gene: TRBJ1-3; v_gene: TRBV5-1; abundance: .; d_gene: .; CDR3nt: TGCGCCAGCAGCTTGGGCGGCCAGGGCTATGCTGGAAACACCATATATTTT; CDR3aa: CASSLGGQGYAGNTIYF
j_gene: TRBJ2-1; v_gene: TRBV5-1; abundance: .; d_gene: TRBD2; CDR3nt: TGCGCCAGCAGCTGGACTAGCGGGGGGGCCTCCTACAATGAGCAGTTCTTC; CDR3aa: CASSWTSGGASYNEQFF
j_gene: TRBJ2-1; v_gene: TRBV2; abundance: .; d_gene: TRBD2; CDR3nt: TGTGCCAGCAGTCATCAGACTAGCGGGAGGGCACATGAGCAGTTCTTC; CDR3aa: CASSHQTSGRAHEQFF
j_gene: TRBJ2-3; v_gene: TRBV5-5; abundance: .; d_gene: TRBD2; CDR3nt: TGTGCCAGCAGCCGAGGACTAGCGGCCGGCACAGATACGCAGTATTTT; CDR3aa: CASSRGLAAGTDTQYF
j_gene: TRBJ1-5; v_gene: TRBV19; abundance: .; d_gene: TRBD1; CDR3nt: TGTGCCAGTAGTAACTTACAGGGGAGCAATCAGCCCCAGCATTTT; CDR3aa: CASSNLQGSNQPQHF
j_gene: TRBJ1-2; v_gene: TRBV30; abundance: .; d_gene: .; CDR3nt: TGTGCCTGGACCCCTGGGACCCGCTATGGCTACACCTTC; CDR3aa: CAWTPGTRYGYTF
j_gene: TRBJ2-1; v_gene: TRBV6-5; abundance: .; d_gene: .; CDR3nt: TGTGCCAGCCGGAGCGGCTTCGGCTACAATGAGCAGTTCTTC; CDR3aa: CASRSGFGYNEQFF
j_gene: TRBJ2-3; v_gene: TRBV11-3; abundance: .; d_gene: TRBD1; CDR3nt: TGTGCCAGCTCGCGGACAGGGTTCACAGATACGCAGTATTTT; CDR3aa: CASSRTGFTDTQYF
j_gene: TRBJ2-1; v_gene: TRBV7-9; abundance: .; d_gene: TRBD2; CDR3nt: TGTGCCAGCAGCCCCCCCCCGGCGGGAGAGTCCTACAATGAGCAGTTCTTC; CDR3aa: CASSPPPAGESYNEQFF
j_gene: TRBJ2-3; v_gene: TRBV29-1; abundance: .; d_gene: .; CDR3nt: TGCAGCAATGCCCCTGCGGGCTCAGATACGCAGTATTTT; CDR3aa: CSNAPAGSDTQYF
j_gene: TRBJ1-5; v_gene: TRBV7-4; abundance: .; d_gene: .; CDR3nt: TGTGCCAGCAGCCCAGGATGGGGGGGGCAGGGACGGCAGCCCCAGCATTTT; CDR3aa: CASSPGWGGQGRQPQHF
j_gene: TRBJ1-1; v_gene: TRBV5-3; abundance: once; d_gene: .; CDR3nt: TGTGCCAGAAGCCCTCAGGGGTGGGACACTGAAGCTTTCTTT; CDR3aa: CARSPQGWDTEAFF
j_gene: TRBJ2-5; v_gene: TRBV7-8; abundance: .; d_gene: .; CDR3nt: TGTGCCAGCAGCAAGGACAGTACCCAGTACTTC; CDR3aa: CASSKDSTQYF
j_gene: TRBJ2-4; v_gene: TRBV14; abundance: .; d_gene: .; CDR3nt: TGTGCCAGCAGCCCTCGACTGGGGGCCAAAAACATTCAGTACTTC; CDR3aa: CASSPRLGAKNIQYF
j_gene: TRBJ2-1; v_gene: TRBV28; abundance: .; d_gene: .; CDR3nt: TGTGCCAGCGCCCAAAAGGGGTATGAGCAGTTCTTC; CDR3aa: CASAQKGYEQFF
j_gene: TRBJ2-7; v_gene: TRBV30; abundance: .; d_gene: TRBD2; CDR3nt: TGTGCCTGGAGTCCCGCGGGGGGACCCGAGCAGTACTTC; CDR3aa: CAWSPAGGPEQYF
j_gene: TRBJ2-5; v_gene: TRBV12-5; abundance: few; d_gene: TRBD2; CDR3nt: TGTGCTAGTGGTTTGACTTCAACGGGACTAGCGTTCCAAGAGACCCAGTACTTC; CDR3aa: CASGLTSTGLAFQETQYF